The T cell receptor beta chain described here comes from a study of blood T cell repertoires in COVID-19. Study details: COVID-19 samples, acute and convalescent, were from the United States, Italy and Spain.

Here immunoSEQ multiplex PCR was the method, and the copy in TCRdb shows in-frame clones only, minus some. The repertoire includes 150,000 to 200,000 clones, less than 90% of them detected once, and about 8.3% sits in the top ten. Seattle-derived patients entered the study during active infection and were followed longitudinally. This CDR3 spans 18 amino acids. The V segment lost 7 bases and the J segment 3 bases; nucleotides outside the gene matches: 15. Germline V gives CDR1 SEHNR, CDR2 FQNEAQ (reference sequence). Sequenced sample: peripheral blood. This rearrangement joins TRBV7-9 to TRBJ2-6; 7 bases agree with TRBD1. The clonotype was recovered from a woman between 65 and 79 years old with COVID-19, enrolled during active disease. CDR3: CASNTGDRVGFGANVLTF. The CDR3 DNA reads as TGTGCCAGCAACACAGGAGACAGGGTGGGTTTTGGGGCCAACGTCCTGACTTTC.